This TCR beta chain was obtained from a study of human T cells and chemical hapten exposure. Study as a whole: In the sensitization step, 2% DPC was placed on approximately 2 cm by approximately 2 cm of upper inner arm skin.

CDR3 length equals 12 residues. The ends were cut back, 6 bases at V and 5 bases at J, with 9 bases in the middle. The V gene's germline CDR1 is MDHEN and CDR2 SYDVKM. The study used a library that attached unique molecular identifiers to individual cDNA molecules. TCRdb re-derived calls from the RACE reads in MiXCR, one entry per CDR3 protein. The sample yields approximately 90,000 distinct CDR3 sequences, approximately 10% seen once. Regarding time point: patch test 2, 6 weeks after DPC sensitization. Treatment indicated: therapeutic diphenylcyclopropenone sensitization with weekly scalp DPC. Notes on the study in general: Against controls, expanded TCRs gave rise to significantly more large CDR3 similarity clusters. Higher patch test scores went with higher counts of PT1 expanded TCRs.

In its sample, this clonotype was seen a few times. Its antigen is unknown. The receptor's source is a man aged 35-49 years with alopecia areata. Some clones in this sample may be carry-over from other donors' samples. The sample in question was whole blood, obtained in connection with sensitization to the hapten diphenylcyclopropenone (DPC). The gene calls are TRBV28 and TRBJ2-3; no clear D gene. The CDR3 loop reads CASRSERDTQYF. The CDR3 region has the DNA TGTGCCAGCAGGTCAGAAAGAGATACGCAGTATTTT.